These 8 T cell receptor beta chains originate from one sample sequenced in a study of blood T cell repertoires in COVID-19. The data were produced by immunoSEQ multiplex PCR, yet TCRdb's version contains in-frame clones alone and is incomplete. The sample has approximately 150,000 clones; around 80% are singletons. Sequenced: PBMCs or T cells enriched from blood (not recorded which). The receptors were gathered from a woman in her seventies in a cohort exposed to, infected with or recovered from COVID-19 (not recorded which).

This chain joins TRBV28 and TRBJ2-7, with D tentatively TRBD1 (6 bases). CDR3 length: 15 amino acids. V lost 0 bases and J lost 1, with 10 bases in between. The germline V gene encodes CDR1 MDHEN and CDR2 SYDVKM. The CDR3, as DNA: TGTGCCAGCAGTTTATGGACAGGCCCTTCCTACGAGCAGTACTTC. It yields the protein CASSLWTGPSYEQYF.

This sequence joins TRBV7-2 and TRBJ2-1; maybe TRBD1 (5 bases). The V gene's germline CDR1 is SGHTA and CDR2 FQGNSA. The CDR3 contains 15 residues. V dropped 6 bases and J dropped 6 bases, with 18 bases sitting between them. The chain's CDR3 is CASRPPGSQGNEQFF. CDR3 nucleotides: TGTGCCAGCAGGCCCCCCGGGTCCCAGGGCAATGAGCAGTTCTTC.

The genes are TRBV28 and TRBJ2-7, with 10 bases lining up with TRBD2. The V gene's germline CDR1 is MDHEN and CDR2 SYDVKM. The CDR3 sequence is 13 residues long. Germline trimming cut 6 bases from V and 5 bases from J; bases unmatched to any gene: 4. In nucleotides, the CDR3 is TGTGCCAGCAGAGCGGGAGGGCCGGACGAGCAGTACTTC. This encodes CASRAGGPDEQYF.

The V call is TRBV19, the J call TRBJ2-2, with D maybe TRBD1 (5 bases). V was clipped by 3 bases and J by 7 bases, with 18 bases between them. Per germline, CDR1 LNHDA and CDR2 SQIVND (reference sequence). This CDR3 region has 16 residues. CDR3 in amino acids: CASSISGALLGGELFF. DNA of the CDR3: TGTGCCAGTAGTATTTCTGGGGCACTGCTTGGCGGGGAGCTGTTTTTT.

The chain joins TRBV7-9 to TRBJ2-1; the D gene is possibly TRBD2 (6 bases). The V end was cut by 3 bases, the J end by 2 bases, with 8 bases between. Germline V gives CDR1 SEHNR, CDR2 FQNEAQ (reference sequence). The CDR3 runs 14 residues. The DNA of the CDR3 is TGTGCCAGCAGCTTCCGGGAGCCCTACAATGAGCAGTTCTTC. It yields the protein CASSFREPYNEQFF.

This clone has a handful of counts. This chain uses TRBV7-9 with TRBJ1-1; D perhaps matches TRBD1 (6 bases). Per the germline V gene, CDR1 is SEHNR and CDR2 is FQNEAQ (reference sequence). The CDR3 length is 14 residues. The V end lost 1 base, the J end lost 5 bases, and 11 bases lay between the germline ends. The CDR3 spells CASSLDRVWTEAFF. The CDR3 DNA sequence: TGTGCCAGCAGCTTAGACAGGGTCTGGACTGAAGCTTTCTTT.

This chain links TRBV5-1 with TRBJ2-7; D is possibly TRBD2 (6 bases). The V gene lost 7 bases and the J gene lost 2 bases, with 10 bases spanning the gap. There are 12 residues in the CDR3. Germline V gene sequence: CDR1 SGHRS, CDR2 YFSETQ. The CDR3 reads CASGAGTYEQYF. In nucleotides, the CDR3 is TGCGCCAGCGGGGCGGGAACCTACGAGCAGTACTTC.

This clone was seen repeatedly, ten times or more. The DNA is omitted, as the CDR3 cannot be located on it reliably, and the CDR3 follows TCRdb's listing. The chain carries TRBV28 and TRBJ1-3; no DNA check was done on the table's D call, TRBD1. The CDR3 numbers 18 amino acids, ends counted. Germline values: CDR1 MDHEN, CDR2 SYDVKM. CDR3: CASSLGTGQSNSGNTIYF.